This TCR beta chain emerged from a study of T cells in Graves' hyperthyroidism and ophthalmopathy. Study information: At the time of initial diagnosis and before any treatment, peripheral blood was collected.

Trimming pared 1 base from V and 2 bases from J, leaving 9 bases between. This CDR3 region has 14 residues. Germline loops: CDR1 SNHLY, CDR2 FYNNEI. In its sample, this clonotype was seen many times. Its antigen is not known. From RNA transcripts, TCR beta CDR3 regions were amplified. RT-PCR in the first round (using the HTBI primer set) targeted the TCR CDR3. TCRdb ran MiXCR on the multiplex PCR reads and lists one entry per CDR3 protein. The data hold roughly 180,000 distinct CDR3 sequences, with just under 9.5% observed a single time. Study-wide results and caveats: In blood, most of the thyroid clonotypes expanded above 0.001 were also present.

The TCR originated in a woman between 18 and 30 years old with Graves' hyperthyroidism that later progressed to Graves' ophthalmopathy. This rearrangement joins TRBV2 to TRBJ2-7; unclear D gene. Input material: blood. The CDR3 spells CASSEGTYTYEQYF. The DNA for the CDR3 is TGTGCCAGCAGTGAAGGGACCTACACCTACGAGCAGTACTTC.